The 6 T cell receptor beta chains presented below share a single source sample, sequenced in a study of blood T cell repertoires in COVID-19. Produced via immunoSEQ multiplex PCR; TCRdb's table is partial and in-frame only. The sample records more than 250,000 clones, about 90% being singletons. Sequences were obtained from PBMCs or T cells enriched from blood (not recorded which). The receptors come from a woman in her 30s who had recovered from COVID-19.

The chain combines TRBV2 with TRBJ1-2; perhaps TRBD1 as D (6 bases). The CDR3 extends over 14 amino acids. CDR1 and CDR2 from the germline V gene are SNHLY and FYNNEI. Trimming removed 4 bases at V and 0 bases at J, with 9 bases between. The DNA of the CDR3 is TGTGCCAGCAGTGCCGACAGGCCTAACTATGGCTACACCTTC. Amino acid sequence: CASSADRPNYGYTF.

The chain is built from TRBV10-3 and TRBJ1-1, with D possibly matching TRBD1 (6 bases). CDR1 and CDR2 from the germline V gene are ENHRY and SYGVKD. This CDR3 region has 14 residues. The V gene lost 6 bases and the J gene lost 2 bases, with 13 bases spanning the gap. CDR3 DNA sequence: TGTGCCATCAGGCCAGGGGACGGAAACACTGAAGCTTTCTTT. This sequence encodes CAIRPGDGNTEAFF.

This clone was recorded once. This chain joins TRBV6-2 or TRBV6-3 and TRBJ2-2; 12 bases map to TRBD2. Per germline, CDR1 MNHEY and CDR2 SVGEGT. The CDR3 has 15 amino acids. With 6 bases clipped from V and 3 bases from J, the junction kept 2 bases outside the gene matches. CDR3 sequence: CASSLAGGDTGELFF. The CDR3 DNA follows: TGTGCCAGCAGCCTAGCGGGGGGGGACACCGGGGAGCTGTTTTTT.

This clone has a handful of counts. The chain combines TRBV7-9 with TRBJ2-5; tentative D call: TRBD2 (7 bases). The CDR3 is 12 amino acids. Germline-derived CDR1 and CDR2 are SEHNR and FQNEAQ (reference sequence). V was pared by 10 bases and J by 7 bases, with 16 bases between. For the CDR3, the DNA is TGTGCCATAGACGCGGGGGCTCGGACCCAGTACTTC. Translated, it gives CAIDAGARTQYF.

The chain recombines TRBV15 with TRBJ1-6, with TRBD1 matching over 8 bases. This CDR3 region has 14 residues. The V and J ends lost 5 bases and 14 bases, in that order; junction bases with no gene match: 11. Germline assignment: CDR1 LNHNV and CDR2 YYDKDF (reference sequence). This CDR3 reads CATSSVGQGQTLHF. CDR3 DNA: TGTGCCACCAGCTCAGTAGGACAGGGTCAAACCCTCCACTTT.

V gene TRBV21-1 combines with J gene TRBJ1-2; the DNA was not used to check the table's D call, TRBD1. TRBV21-1 is classified as a pseudogene. The CDR3 is made up of 14 amino acids. This CDR3 reads CASSTGQLGGGYTF. The CDR3 nucleotides are TGTGCCAGCAGCACTGGACAGCTTGGGGGTGGCTACACCTTC.